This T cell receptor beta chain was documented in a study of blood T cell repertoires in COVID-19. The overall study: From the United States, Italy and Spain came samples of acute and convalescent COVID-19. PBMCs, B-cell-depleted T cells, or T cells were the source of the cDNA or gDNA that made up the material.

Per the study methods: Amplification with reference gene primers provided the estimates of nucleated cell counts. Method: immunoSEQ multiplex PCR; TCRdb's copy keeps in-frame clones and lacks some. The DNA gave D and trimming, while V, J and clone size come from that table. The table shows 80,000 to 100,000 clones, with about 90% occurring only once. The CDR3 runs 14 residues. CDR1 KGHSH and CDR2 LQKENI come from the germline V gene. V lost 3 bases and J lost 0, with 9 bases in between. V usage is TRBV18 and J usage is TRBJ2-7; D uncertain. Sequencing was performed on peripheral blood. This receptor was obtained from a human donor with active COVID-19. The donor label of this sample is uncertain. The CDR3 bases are TGTGCCAGCTCACCCTGGGCGAACTCCTACGAGCAGTACTTC. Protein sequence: CASSPWANSYEQYF. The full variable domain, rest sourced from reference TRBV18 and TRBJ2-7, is NAGVMQNPRHLVRRRGQEARLRCSPMKGHSHVYWYRQLPEEGLKFMVYLQKENIIDESGMPKERFSAEFPKEGPSILRIQQVVRGDSAAYFCASSPWANSYEQYFGPGTRLTVT.